The 5 T cell receptor beta chains in this list originate from one sample, sequenced in a study of blood T cells in healthy people across ages (dated by TCRdb to the mid-2010s). Library prep was done by 5' RACE. Sequencing was carried out with an Illumina HiSeq 2500. A second 7 to 11 cycle PCR used a sample-barcoded 5' primer and a J-beta primer mix. TCRdb's own reprocessing of the public reads used fastp at Q25 and MiXCR and kept productive beta chains. Each entry merges the rows of one CDR3 protein and shows their most common DNA and genes. The sample includes 650,000 to 800,000 distinct CDR3 sequences, with over 40% observed a single time. The ten largest make up about 14% of the sample. Sample: blood. The receptor set was obtained from a woman of 80 years or more in good health.

The chain joins TRBV9 to TRBJ2-5; no clear D. Trimming took 0 bases from V and 5 from J, leaving 8 bases between them. The CDR3 is made up of 13 amino acids. CDR1 is SGDLS and CDR2 is YYNGEE in the germline V gene. The CDR3 DNA reads as TGTGCCAGCAGCGTAGGATCCCACGAGACCCAGTACTTC. It encodes CASSVGSHETQYF.

Of note for this clonotype: This may be a read error: a much more frequent sequence differs by one nucleotide. The V gene is TRBV6-5, the J gene TRBJ1-2; D gene ambiguous. The CDR3 consists of 15 residues. CDR1 MNHEY and CDR2 SVGAGI come from the germline V gene. V was trimmed by 2 bases and J by 2 bases, leaving 12 bases between them. CDR3 sequence reads: CASSYAAAPNYGYTF. Written as DNA, the CDR3 is TGTGCCAGCAGTTACGCGGCAGCTCCAAACTATGGCTACACCTTC.

The chain joins TRBV27 to TRBJ2-1; maybe TRBD2 (5 bases). Between the trimmed V and J ends, which lost 8 bases and 0 bases, there was a span of 14 bases. CDR1 MNHEY and CDR2 SMNVEV come from the germline V gene (reference sequence). The CDR3 consists of 15 residues. The CDR3 coding sequence is TGTGCCAGCCTACTTGAGCGGAGCTCCTACAATGAGCAGTTCTTC. Translation gives CASLLERSSYNEQFF.

This clonotype was seen at least ten times. The CDR3 DNA reads as TGCAGCGTTGCAGCAAGCCTCTCCTACGAGCAGTACTTC. It yields the protein CSVAASLSYEQYF. This sequence joins TRBV29-1 and TRBJ2-7; D uncertain. Trimming took off 4 bases at V and 0 bases at J, with 10 bases between the two ends. The CDR3 spans 13 residues. CDR1 and CDR2 from the germline V gene are SQVTM and ANQGSEA.

In this sample, this clonotype turned up a few times. The CDR3 region is CASSLRTGLTGNTIYF. The CDR3 DNA follows: TGTGCCAGCAGCTTAAGAACAGGGCTAACTGGAAACACCATATATTTT. This chain connects TRBV7-9 to TRBJ1-3; D is possibly TRBD1 (6 bases). The V gene's germline CDR1 is SEHNR and CDR2 FQNEAQ (reference sequence). This CDR3 is 16 amino acids long. The V gene lost 2 bases and the J gene lost 2 bases, with 13 bases spanning the gap.